This T cell receptor beta chain appears in the sequencing data of a study of regulatory T cells in long-lasting Graves disease (dated by TCRdb to the early 2020s). Regarding the study in general: To count as having persistent Graves' disease, a patient had to have received antithyroid drug treatment for over 5 years with TSH receptor autoantibodies remaining persistently positive. The study was registered as a clinical trial and conducted in China. Persistent Graves' disease patients were compared with newly diagnosed Graves' disease patients by peripheral blood TCR sequencing and RNA sequencing. On average, persistent Graves' disease patients in the clinical cohort had been on antithyroid drugs for roughly 11 years. A total of around 35 samples underwent TCR sequencing, from roughly 13 patients with persistent Graves' disease and 20 or so patients with newly diagnosed Graves' disease. The research as a whole found: Because the primary lesion, thyroid tissue, could not be accessed, the study looked at peripheral blood alone. Sequencing and analysis were restricted to the TCR beta chain. The small sample size was acknowledged by the authors as a limitation that may reduce accuracy. Patients with persistent disease shared more public clonotypes (roughly 2,900) than newly diagnosed patients did (966). Preferential use of TRBV28, TRBJ1-2 and TRBJ2-5 was observed in persistent disease, whereas TRBV20-1 and TRBJ2-1 were favored in newly diagnosed disease. Compared with newly diagnosed patients, persistent Graves' disease patients had lower TCR Shannon entropy and fewer highly expanded clones, which suggests clonal expansion.

Libraries were constructed by multiplex PCR. Sequencer: Illumina HiSeq 4000. CDR3 regions were amplified by Arm-PCR with iRepertoire HTBI primers to construct TCR beta libraries. Before sequencing, the PCR products underwent gel purification. The source study handled its data this way. Gene usage analysis of CDR3 amino acid clonotypes used the approximately 62 TRBV and 11 to 15 TRBJ segments found across samples. Filtered high-quality paired reads were merged into contigs using COPE and FqMerger. BLAST was used to align contigs to the IMGT TRBV, TRBD and TRBJ reference genes, and CDR3 was defined following IMGT. Clonotypes above 0.1% frequency were classified as highly expanded clones. Repertoire diversity was measured by Shannon entropy, and V-J evenness by the Gini coefficient. Clonotypes shared by more than one individual were considered public. TCRdb reprocessed the public reads (quality trimming at Q25 with fastp, clone calling with MiXCR) and kept in-frame beta chains. Identical CDR3 proteins give one entry, which carries the most common genes and DNA. The V and J calls come from TCRdb's annotation, not from the publication. Within this sample are roughly 470,000 distinct CDR3 sequences, with 20% of them counted one time only. Under 9% of the sample rests with the top ten.

This clonotype was seen repeatedly, ten times or more. The target of this receptor is not known. Nothing much larger sits one base from this clone, and base qualities are not available. The CDR3 has 16 amino acids, counting the end cysteine and phenylalanine. Of the read, only the CDR3 DNA is kept; its 48 bases are in frame from base 1. The germline V gene (reference sequence) sets CDR1 to MNHEY and CDR2 to SMNVEV. A distance of 19 bases separates the germline ends of V and J, which lose 6 bases and 5 bases respectively. This specimen's time point label, interpreted: persistent/refractory GD, antithyroid drugs over 5 years with positive TRAb. RNA was extracted from PBMCs in TRIzol for both TCR sequencing and RNA sequencing. The diagnosis of Graves' disease was made according to American Thyroid Association guidelines. Patients for the study were recruited at an endocrinology department in Xi'an, China. Each patient gave about 10 milliliters of peripheral blood, collected in an EDTA anticoagulant tube. Ficoll Paque Plus density gradient separation was used to isolate PBMCs, and no further T cell sorting was done. An Agilent 2100 Bioanalyzer and agarose gel were used to check RNA quality, while a NanoDrop 2000 measured RNA concentration.

The sample was peripheral blood mononuclear cells (PBMCs), taken when the disease was refractory, from a patient treated with antithyroid drugs. This sequence originates from a female donor with Graves disease. The chain was built from TRBV27 and TRBJ2-2; perhaps TRBD1 is the D gene, with 6 bases matching. DNA sequence: TGTGCCAGCAGGAATAAAGGACAGACCTCAACCGGGGAGCTGTTTTTT. The encoded protein is CASRNKGQTSTGELFF.